This T cell receptor beta chain stems from a study of blood T cell repertoires in COVID-19. Assay: immunoSEQ multiplex PCR; the TCRdb copy retains only in-frame clones and omits some. The sample shows under 350,000 clones, under 90% of them seen only once. CDR3 length: 17 amino acids. The germline V gene has CDR1 SGDLS and CDR2 YYNGEE. J lost 4 bases, V lost 3 bases, and 9 bases had no gene match. V gene TRBV9 combines with J gene TRBJ2-3; TRBD2 agrees at 12 bases. The TCR was taken from a woman aged 45 to 65 who had recovered from COVID-19. The sequenced material came from peripheral blood. CDR3 nucleotide sequence: TGTGCCAGCAGCGCGTCTAGCGGGAGGGCCTATTCAGATACGCAGTATTTT. Amino acid sequence: CASSASSGRAYSDTQYF.